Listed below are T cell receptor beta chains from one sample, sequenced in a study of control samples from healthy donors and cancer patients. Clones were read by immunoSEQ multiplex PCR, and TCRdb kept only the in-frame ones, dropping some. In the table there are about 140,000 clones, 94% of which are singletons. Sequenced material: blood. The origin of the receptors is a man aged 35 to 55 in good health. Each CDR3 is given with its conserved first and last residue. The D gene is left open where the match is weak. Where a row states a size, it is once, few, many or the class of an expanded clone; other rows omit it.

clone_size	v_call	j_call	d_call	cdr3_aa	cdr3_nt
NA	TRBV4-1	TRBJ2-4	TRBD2	CASSLGIAGGLAKNIQYF	TGCGCCAGCAGCCTGGGTATAGCGGGGGGGCTGGCCAAAAACATTCAGTACTTC
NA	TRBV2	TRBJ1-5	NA	CASSESSISNQPQHF	TGTGCCAGCAGTGAATCAAGTATAAGCAATCAGCCCCAGCATTTT
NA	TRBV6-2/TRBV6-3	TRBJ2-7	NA	CASSYQGGSFNYEQYF	TGTGCCAGCAGTTACCAGGGGGGCAGCTTCAACTACGAGCAGTACTTC
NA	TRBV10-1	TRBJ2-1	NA	CASSEGTINNEQFF	TGCGCCAGCAGTGAAGGGACAATTAACAATGAGCAGTTCTTC
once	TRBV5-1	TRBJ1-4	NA	CASSLGQNEKLFF	TGCGCCAGCAGCTTAGGACAGAATGAAAAACTGTTTTTT
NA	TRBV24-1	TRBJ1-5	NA	CATCEGDAQPQHF	TGTGCCACCTGTGAAGGGGACGCTCAGCCCCAGCATTTT
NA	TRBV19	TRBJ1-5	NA	CASSLQKNQPQHF	TGTGCCAGTAGTTTACAGAAGAATCAGCCCCAGCATTTT
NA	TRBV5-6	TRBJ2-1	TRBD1	CASSPGTGATHEQFF	TGTGCCAGCAGCCCCGGGACAGGGGCGACGCATGAGCAGTTCTTC
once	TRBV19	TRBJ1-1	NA	CASSGGGGDTEAFF	TGTGCCAGTAGTGGTGGGGGCGGCGACACTGAAGCTTTCTTT
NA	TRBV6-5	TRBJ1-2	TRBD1	CASSSGQHYGYTF	TGTGCCAGCAGTTCGGGACAGCACTATGGCTACACCTTC
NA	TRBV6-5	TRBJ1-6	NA	CASKSRESPLHF	TGTGCCAGCAAGTCGAGGGAATCACCCCTCCACTTT
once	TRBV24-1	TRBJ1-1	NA	CATWADGEAFF	TGTGCCACCTGGGCCGACGGAGAAGCTTTCTTT
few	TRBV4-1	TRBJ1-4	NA	CASSQDTSTNEKLFF	TGCGCCAGCAGCCAGGACACCTCAACTAATGAAAAACTGTTTTTT
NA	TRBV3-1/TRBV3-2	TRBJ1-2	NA	CASSQAWMADYGYTF	TGTGCCAGCAGCCAAGCTTGGATGGCGGACTATGGCTACACCTTC
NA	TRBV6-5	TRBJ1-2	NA	CASRPRRSNYGYTF	TGTGCCAGCAGGCCGCGGCGTTCTAACTATGGCTACACCTTC
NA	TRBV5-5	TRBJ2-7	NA	CASSLYTETYEQYF	TGTGCCAGCAGCTTGTACACAGAGACCTACGAGCAGTACTTC
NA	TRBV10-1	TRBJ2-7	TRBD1	CASSAGTGGTEQYF	TGCGCCAGCAGTGCCGGGACAGGGGGGACGGAGCAGTACTTC
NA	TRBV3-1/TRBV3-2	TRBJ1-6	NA	CASSQEGGGRNSPLHF	TGTGCCAGCAGCCAAGAAGGTGGGGGGCGGAATTCACCCCTCCACTTT
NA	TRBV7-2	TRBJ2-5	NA	CASSPQGGETQYF	TGTGCCAGCAGCCCCCAAGGCGGGGAGACCCAGTACTTC
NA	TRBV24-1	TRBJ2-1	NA	CATSDPSRSQFF	TGTGCCACCAGTGATCCCAGCCGCTCACAGTTCTTC
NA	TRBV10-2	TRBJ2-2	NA	CASSRPGTKTGELFF	TGCGCCAGCAGTCGCCCCGGGACAAAGACCGGGGAGCTGTTTTTT
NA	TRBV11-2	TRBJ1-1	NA	CASSLGSFWGRGPTEAFF	TGTGCCAGCAGCTTAGGGTCTTTTTGGGGCAGGGGCCCGACGGAAGCTTTCTTT
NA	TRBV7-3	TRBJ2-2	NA	CASSRTTGELFF	TGTGCCAGCAGTCGAACCACCGGGGAGCTGTTTTTT
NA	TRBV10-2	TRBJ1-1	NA	CASSEQGYTEAFF	TGCGCCAGCAGTGAGCAGGGTTACACTGAAGCTTTCTTT
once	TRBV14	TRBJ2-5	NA	CASSPVYPRGNQETQYF	TGTGCCAGCAGCCCTGTATACCCAAGGGGGAACCAAGAGACCCAGTACTTC
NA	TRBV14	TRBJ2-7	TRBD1	CASSRQGVFEQYF	TGTGCCAGCAGCCGGCAGGGGGTGTTCGAGCAGTACTTC
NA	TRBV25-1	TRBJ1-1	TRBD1	CASSEFGRGPTEAFF	TGTGCCAGCAGTGAATTTGGCAGGGGGCCCACTGAAGCTTTCTTT
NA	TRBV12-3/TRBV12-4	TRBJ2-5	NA	CASSPGQRETQYF	TGTGCCAGCAGCCCCGGACAGAGGGAGACCCAGTACTTC
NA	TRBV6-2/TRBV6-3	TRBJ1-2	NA	CASSLPPDGYTF	TGTGCCAGCAGCCTCCCCCCGGATGGCTACACCTTC
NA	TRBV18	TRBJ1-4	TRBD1	CASSSDRATNEKLFF	TGTGCCAGCTCATCTGACAGGGCCACTAATGAAAAACTGTTTTTT
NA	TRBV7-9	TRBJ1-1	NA	CASSLGSGQSPNTEAFF	TGTGCCAGCAGCTTAGGATCCGGACAATCGCCGAACACTGAAGCTTTCTTT
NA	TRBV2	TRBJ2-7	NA	CASSGTSTRDEQYF	TGTGCCAGCAGTGGGACTTCGACTAGGGACGAGCAGTACTTC
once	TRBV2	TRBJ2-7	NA	CASRENVYEQYF	TGTGCCAGCAGGGAGAACGTTTACGAGCAGTACTTC
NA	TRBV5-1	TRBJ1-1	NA	CASSGGQIMNTEAFF	TGCGCCAGCAGCGGCGGACAGATCATGAACACTGAAGCTTTCTTT
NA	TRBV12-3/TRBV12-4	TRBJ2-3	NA	CASSFNTDTQYF	TGTGCCAGCAGTTTTAACACAGATACGCAGTATTTT
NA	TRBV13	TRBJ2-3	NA	CASSPVSTDTQYF	TGTGCCAGCAGCCCTGTCAGCACAGATACGCAGTATTTT
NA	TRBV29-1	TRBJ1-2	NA	CSAAGQLYGYTF	TGCAGCGCCGCAGGACAGCTCTATGGCTACACCTTC
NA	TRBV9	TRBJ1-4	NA	CASSSGGNANEKLFF	TGTGCCAGCAGCTCCGGGGGCAACGCTAATGAAAAACTGTTTTTT
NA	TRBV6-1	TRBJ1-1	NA	CASSDEHRNTEAFF	TGTGCCAGCAGTGACGAGCACCGGAACACTGAAGCTTTCTTT
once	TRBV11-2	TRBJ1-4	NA	CASSLRVEDEKLFF	TGTGCCAGCAGCTTGAGGGTGGAAGATGAAAAACTGTTTTTT
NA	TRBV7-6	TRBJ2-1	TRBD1	CASSATGGSYNEQFF	TGTGCCAGCAGCGCAACAGGGGGCTCCTACAATGAGCAGTTCTTC
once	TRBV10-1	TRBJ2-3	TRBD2	CASSGSSGRSTDTQYF	TGCGCCAGCAGTGGTAGTAGCGGGAGAAGCACAGATACGCAGTATTTT
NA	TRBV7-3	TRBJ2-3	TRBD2	CASTLAGGTDTQYF	TGTGCCAGCACCCTAGCGGGAGGCACAGATACGCAGTATTTT
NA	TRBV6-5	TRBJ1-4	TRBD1	CASRTGPEKLFF	TGTGCCAGCAGGACAGGGCCTGAAAAACTGTTTTTT
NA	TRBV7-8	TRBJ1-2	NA	CASSRGNYGYTF	TGTGCCAGCAGCCGGGGGAACTATGGCTACACCTTC
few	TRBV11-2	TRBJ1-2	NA	CASSLGSRYNDGYTF	TGTGCCAGCAGCTTAGGGTCCAGATATAACGATGGCTACACCTTC
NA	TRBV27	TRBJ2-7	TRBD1	CASSLGGTGSAEQYF	TGTGCCAGCAGTTTAGGAGGGACAGGTTCAGCCGAGCAGTACTTC
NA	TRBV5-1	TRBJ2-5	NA	CASSFEETQYF	TGCGCCAGCAGCTTTGAAGAGACCCAGTACTTC
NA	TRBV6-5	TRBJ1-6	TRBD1	CASTAGDRENSPLHF	TGTGCCAGCACCGCTGGGGACAGGGAAAATTCACCCCTCCACTTT